One and the same sample provided the 14 T cell receptor beta chains below, sequenced in a study of early T cells in non-severe SARS-CoV-2 infection. One entry per CDR3 protein, called by TCRdb with MiXCR from the 5' RACE reads. The data hold tens of thousands of distinct CDR3 sequences, with approximately 5.1% observed a single time. Specimen: whole blood. The receptors were sampled from an adult who was a healthcare worker with PCR-confirmed SARS-CoV-2 infection or an uninfected control (not recorded which).

This clonotype showed up many times. The chain recombines TRBV20-1 with TRBJ2-3; 11 nucleotides match TRBD2. Germline CDR1 DFQATT, CDR2 SNEGSKA (reference sequence). Losses at the gene ends were 2 bases for V and 14 bases for J; bases not matched to a gene: 9. CDR3 length: 13 amino acids. CDR3 region: CSARSLLAGVGYF. DNA for the CDR3: TGCAGTGCTAGATCCTTACTAGCGGGGGTAGGGTATTTT.

In this sample, this clonotype turned up many times. V gene TRBV2 combines with J gene TRBJ2-3, with 15 bases fitting TRBD2. Germline-derived CDR1 and CDR2 are SNHLY and FYNNEI. V lost 7 bases and J lost 3; bases outside the gene matches: 5. The CDR3 covers 16 residues. The CDR3 DNA follows: TGTGCCAGCACCCCAGGGACTAGCGGGGGGACAGATACGCAGTATTTT. Its translation is CASTPGTSGGTDTQYF.

This clonotype was seen repeatedly, ten times or more. This CDR3 is CASSFAPAMFDSPLHF. The CDR3 DNA follows: TGTGCCAGCAGTTTCGCCCCAGCGATGTTCGATTCACCCCTCCACTTT. The chain employs TRBV12-3 or TRBV12-4 and TRBJ1-6; D uncertain. CDR3 length: 16 amino acids. With 3 bases removed from V and 8 bases from J, the gap between germline ends came to 17 bases.

The chain employs TRBV5-1 and TRBJ2-1; D ambiguous. Per germline, CDR1 SGHRS and CDR2 YFSETQ. With 0 bases removed from V and 10 bases from J, the gap between germline ends came to 14 bases. The CDR3 is 14 residues long. CDR3 sequence (DNA): TGCGCCAGCAGCTTGGCCTATATGGGGAAAGAGCAGTTCTTC. Its translation: CASSLAYMGKEQFF. Full variable domain (outside the CDR3, taken from reference TRBV5-1 and TRBJ2-1): KAGVTQTPRYLIKTRGQQVTLSCSPISGHRSVSWYQQTPGQGLQFLFEYFSETQRNKGNFPGRFSGRQFSNSRSEMNVSTLELGDSALYLCASSLAYMGKEQFFGPGTRLTVL.

This clonotype occurred many times. The J gene is TRBJ1-2, the V gene TRBV7-2, with D uncertain. V was shortened by 5 bases and J by 5 bases, with 18 bases between the two germline ends. The germline V gene has CDR1 SGHTA and CDR2 FQGNSA. This CDR3 is built from 15 residues. Here the CDR3 DNA reads TGTGCCAGCAGCCAGCCCGAATTATGGAGTTATGGCTACACCTTC. It specifies CASSQPELWSYGYTF. Together with reference TRBV7-2 and TRBJ1-2, the CDR3 gives the full variable domain: GAGVSQSPSNKVTEKGKDVELRCDPISGHTALYWYRQSLGQGLEFLIYFQGNSAPDKSGLPSDRFSAERTGGSVSTLTIQRTQQEDSAVYLCASSQPELWSYGYTFGSGTRLTVV.

This clonotype came up many times. This chain links TRBV7-9 with TRBJ1-6; D not certain. CDR1 is SEHNR, CDR2 FQNEAQ, per germline (reference sequence). Trimming removed 4 bases at V and 7 bases at J, with 17 bases between. CDR3 length equals 16 residues. This CDR3 is CASSSRALGINSPLHF. CDR3 DNA sequence: TGTGCCAGCAGCTCGCGGGCCCTCGGCATCAATTCACCCCTCCACTTT.

At least ten counts were recorded for this clonotype. The chain couples TRBV11-2 to TRBJ2-4; TRBD1 might be the D (5 bases). There are 17 residues in the CDR3. Germline assignment: CDR1 SGHAT and CDR2 FQNNGV. The germline V and J ends were trimmed by 1 base and 1 base, with 14 bases remaining between them. The DNA of the CDR3 is TGTGCCAGCAGCTTAGGGTGGGCAGGGTATGCCAAAAACATTCAGTACTTC. Residues: CASSLGWAGYAKNIQYF.

This clonotype occurred a few times. The chain combines TRBV4-1 with TRBJ1-6; maybe TRBD1 (5 bases). This CDR3 is built from 15 residues. CDR1 is MGHRA, CDR2 YSYEKL, per germline. V was trimmed by 4 bases and J by 8 bases, leaving 15 bases between them. Here the CDR3 reads CASSPRVGDDSPLHF. The CDR3 DNA follows: TGCGCCAGCAGCCCCAGGGTTGGGGACGATTCACCCCTCCACTTT.

This clonotype has a count of ten or more. The J gene is TRBJ1-6, the V gene TRBV7-9; TRBD1 agrees at 9 bases. Germline V gene data show CDR1 as SEHNR and CDR2 as FQNEAQ (reference sequence). Trimming took 5 bases from V and 7 from J; bases not matched to a gene: 6. The CDR3 contains 15 residues. The CDR3 sequence is CASSTPGQGNSPLHF. In DNA, the CDR3 is TGTGCCAGCAGCACACCGGGACAGGGAAATTCACCCCTCCACTTT.

This clonotype was observed at least ten times. The junction differs from germline at one of its ends, possibly a read error. The chain is built from TRBV9 and TRBJ2-7; 12 bases line up with TRBD2. The CDR3 is 12 amino acids. Germline V lookup: CDR1 SGDLS, CDR2 YYNGEE. The CDR3 reads CASSNRLAGVRF. The CDR3 nucleotides are TGTGCCAGCAGCAACCGACTAGCGGGAGTTCGCTTC.

This clonotype occurred many times. This sequence joins TRBV18 and TRBJ2-5; D remains unclear. With 0 bases removed from V and 1 base from J, the gap between germline ends came to 12 bases. This CDR3 is 16 amino acids long. The V gene's germline CDR1 is KGHSH and CDR2 LQKENI. The CDR3 bases are TGTGCCAGCTCACCACCGACCGGCTACAGCCAAGAGACCCAGTACTTC. Its translation is CASSPPTGYSQETQYF. Together with reference TRBV18 and TRBJ2-5, the CDR3 gives the full variable domain: NAGVMQNPRHLVRRRGQEARLRCSPMKGHSHVYWYRQLPEEGLKFMVYLQKENIIDESGMPKERFSAEFPKEGPSILRIQQVVRGDSAAYFCASSPPTGYSQETQYFGPGTRLLVL.

This clonotype was found many times. The chain links TRBV5-4 to TRBJ2-4, with D perhaps assigned TRBD1 or TRBD2 (5 bases each). V was cut by 0 bases and J by 4 bases, with 11 bases left in between. This CDR3 spans 15 amino acids. Germline V CDR1 and CDR2: SGHNT, YYREEE (reference sequence). CDR3 region: CASSLDRPGKNIQYF. CDR3 coding DNA: TGTGCCAGCAGCTTGGACAGGCCGGGGAAAAACATTCAGTACTTC.

The table lists this clonotype with many counts. This chain joins TRBV6-6 and TRBJ2-3; the match to TRBD2 covers 9 bases. This CDR3 comprises 17 residues. Trimming took 2 bases from V and 2 from J; bases not matched to a gene: 8. Germline loops: CDR1 MNHNY, CDR2 SVGAGI (reference sequence). The chain's CDR3 is CASSYRASGTFTDTQYF. The CDR3 DNA follows: TGTGCCAGCAGTTACAGGGCTAGCGGGACCTTCACAGATACGCAGTATTTT.

The V call is TRBV7-2, the J call TRBJ2-5; 8 nucleotides match TRBD1. The V segment lost 5 bases and the J segment 5 bases; nucleotides outside the gene matches: 10. The CDR3 covers 15 residues. Germline V gene lookup returns CDR1 SGHTA and CDR2 FQGNSA. The CDR3 nucleotides are TGTGCCAGCAGCCTAGGACAGGGTGCGCGGGAGACCCAGTACTTC. Its translation: CASSLGQGARETQYF.